What follows are 25 T cell receptor beta chains derived from one specimen sequenced in a study of technical replicates of blood from a few donors. Sequencing used immunoSEQ multiplex PCR; TCRdb keeps in-frame clones, though not all of them. The table lists more than 90,000 clones, 95% to 96% of them singletons. The sequenced sample was T cells isolated from PBMCs. Receptor source: a human donor in good health.

The rearrangement links TRBV21-1 to TRBJ2-1; the table's D call of TRBD2 was not tested on the DNA. TRBV21-1 is deemed a pseudogene. The CDR3 sequence is 15 residues long. CDR3 sequence reads: CASTGLVFAYNEQFF. The DNA for the CDR3 is TGTGCCAGCACCGGACTAGTATTCGCCTACAATGAGCAGTTCTTC.

This chain uses TRBV5-5 with TRBJ1-2; D is unresolved. Per germline, CDR1 SGHKS and CDR2 YYEKEE (reference sequence). Trimming removed 0 bases from V and 3 bases from J, with 9 bases in between. The CDR3 length is 14 residues. The CDR3 nucleotides read TGTGCCAGCAGCTTGGAAGCAGCGGACTATGGCTACACCTTC. Encoded protein: CASSLEAADYGYTF.

This clone was observed once. The chain recombines TRBV12-5 with TRBJ2-7, with D maybe TRBD1 (6 bases). The length of the CDR3 is 17 residues. Germline lookup yields CDR1 LGHNT and CDR2 FRNRAP. Trimming stripped 2 bases from V and 5 bases from J, with 22 bases between. The CDR3 sequence: CASGLSLDSLYPNEQYF. DNA of the CDR3: TGTGCTAGTGGTTTGAGCCTGGACAGTCTTTATCCTAACGAGCAGTACTTC.

V usage is TRBV4-2 and J usage is TRBJ2-3; 8 bases line up with TRBD2. The germline V gene encodes CDR1 LGHNA and CDR2 YNFKEQ. CDR3 size: 16 residues. Losses at the gene ends were 1 base for V and 5 bases for J; bases not matched to a gene: 8. The chain's CDR3 is CASSQVKSREGDTQYF. In DNA, the CDR3 is TGTGCCAGCAGCCAAGTAAAGAGTCGGGAGGGAGATACGCAGTATTTT.

The rearrangement links TRBV30 to TRBJ2-6; 8 bases are a match to TRBD1. Germline V CDR1 and CDR2: GTSNPN, SVGIG (reference sequence). V lost 4 bases to trimming and J lost 0 bases; unmatched junction nucleotides: 8. The CDR3 loop spans 17 amino acids. The CDR3 spells CAWKRDRLNSGANVLTF. CDR3 in DNA: TGTGCCTGGAAACGGGACAGGCTCAACTCTGGGGCCAACGTCCTGACTTTC.

V is TRBV19 and J is TRBJ2-3; 8 bases are shared with TRBD2. The V and J ends lost 4 bases and 1 base, in that order; junction bases with no gene match: 13. Germline V gene lookup returns CDR1 LNHDA and CDR2 SQIVND (reference sequence). CDR3 length: 18 residues. The CDR3 nucleotides read TGTGCCAGTAGTACTCGCCCGTTTGGACTAGCAGGCACAGATACGCAGTATTTT. As protein: CASSTRPFGLAGTDTQYF. Complete variable domain (other parts from reference TRBV19 and TRBJ2-3): DGGITQSPKYLFRKEGQNVTLSCEQNLNHDAMYWYRQDPGQGLRLIYYSQIVNDFQKGDIAEGYSVSREKKESFPLTVTSAQKNPTAFYLCASSTRPFGLAGTDTQYFGPGTRLTVL.

CDR3 amino acids: CASSRSSGANVLTF. CDR3 nucleotides: TGCGCCAGCAGCCGTAGTAGTGGGGCCAACGTCCTGACTTTC. The chain recombines TRBV4-1 with TRBJ2-6; D unresolved. The CDR3 is 14 amino acids. Germline V gene data show CDR1 as MGHRA and CDR2 as YSYEKL. Trimming removed 4 bases at V and 3 bases at J, with 7 bases between.

This clone was observed once. The V call is TRBV6-6, the J call TRBJ1-1; no definite D call. The CDR3 extends over 13 amino acids. V was shortened by 0 bases and J by 11 bases, with 13 bases between the two germline ends. Germline lookup yields CDR1 MNHNY and CDR2 SVGAGI (reference sequence). The chain's CDR3 is CASSYSGFFGAFF. DNA for the CDR3: TGTGCCAGCAGTTACTCGGGTTTCTTCGGGGCTTTCTTT.

The J gene is TRBJ2-7, the V gene TRBV7-9, with unresolved D. This CDR3 comprises 12 residues. Looked up from germline, CDR1 is SEHNR and CDR2 is FQNEAQ (reference sequence). V was cut by 2 bases and J by 1 base, with 3 bases left in between. The CDR3: CASSLQSYEQYF. CDR3 nucleotides: TGTGCCAGCAGCTTACAGTCCTACGAGCAGTACTTC.

The CDR3 bases are TGTGCCAGCAGTTTCTACGCTCAGGGGGCCACTGAAGCTTTCTTT. Translated, it gives CASSFYAQGATEAFF. The V gene is TRBV27, the J gene TRBJ1-1; TRBD1 matches at 8 bases. Germline assignment: CDR1 MNHEY and CDR2 SMNVEV (reference sequence). This CDR3 spans 15 amino acids. V lost 3 bases, J lost 4 bases, and 7 bases stayed unmatched.

The V and J genes are TRBV11-2 and TRBJ2-2; maybe TRBD1 (5 bases). Germline-derived CDR1 and CDR2 are SGHAT and FQNNGV. The CDR3 is made up of 16 amino acids. Trimming cost V 5 bases and J 2 bases, with 15 bases left between them. The CDR3 here is CASSPRAGYNTGELFF. CDR3 DNA sequence: TGTGCCAGCAGCCCTCGGGCAGGGTACAACACCGGGGAGCTGTTTTTT. Variable domain in full (rest from reference TRBV11-2 and TRBJ2-2): EAGVAQSPRYKIIEKRQSVAFWCNPISGHATLYWYQQILGQGPKLLIQFQNNGVVDDSQLPKDRFSAERLKGVDSTLKIQPAKLEDSAVYLCASSPRAGYNTGELFFGEGSRLTVL.

This clone was recorded only once. V and J are TRBV4-2 and TRBJ2-7; possible D gene TRBD1, 6 bases. This CDR3 is 16 amino acids long. Germline lookup yields CDR1 LGHNA and CDR2 YNFKEQ. Trimming took off 0 bases at V and 1 base at J, with 13 bases between the two ends. CDR3 nucleotide sequence: TGTGCCAGCAGCCAAGATGAGGGGCAGGGGTCCTACGAGCAGTACTTC. Protein product: CASSQDEGQGSYEQYF.

CDR3 residues: CASSENSGGASYNEQFF. The CDR3 DNA reads as TGTGCCAGCAGTGAAAACAGCGGGGGGGCGTCCTACAATGAGCAGTTCTTC. The chain is built from TRBV2 and TRBJ2-1, with TRBD2 matching over 10 bases. Germline V lookup: CDR1 SNHLY, CDR2 FYNNEI. Unmatched junction bases numbered 5, after V lost 2 bases and J lost 1 base. The CDR3 length is 17 residues.

The V call is TRBV28, the J call TRBJ1-5; no definite D call. V lost 7 bases to trimming and J lost 6 bases, with 16 bases between them. Germline CDR1 MDHEN, CDR2 SYDVKM. CDR3 length equals 14 residues. Written as DNA, the CDR3 is TGTGCCAGCATAAGCACCAGGCCGAGTCAGCCCCAGCATTTT. Translating gives CASISTRPSQPQHF.

The rearrangement joins TRBV23-1 to TRBJ2-7; 7 bases map to TRBD1. TRBV23-1 has ORF status, its function being uncertain. The J segment lost 7 bases and the V segment lost 6 bases, leaving 18 bases of the junction unmatched. The CDR3 sequence is 16 residues long. The CDR3 region is CASSVTGTQGVAEQYF. CDR3 coding DNA: TGCGCCAGCAGCGTGACCGGGACCCAGGGGGTGGCAGAGCAGTACTTC.

The V call is TRBV7-9, the J call TRBJ2-1; tentatively, D is TRBD2 (5 bases). The germline V gene has CDR1 SEHNR and CDR2 FQNEAQ (reference sequence). This CDR3 is 13 amino acids long. V dropped 6 bases and J dropped 12 bases, with 18 bases sitting between them. The CDR3 sequence: CASSYDYYMGQFF. DNA of the CDR3: TGTGCCAGCAGTTACGACTATTATATGGGGCAGTTCTTC. Filled out from reference TRBV7-9 and TRBJ2-1, the complete variable domain reads DTGVSQNPRHKITKRGQNVTFRCDPISEHNRLYWYRQTLGQGPEFLTYFQNEAQLEKSRLLSDRFSAERPKGSFSTLEIQRTEQGDSAMYLCASSYDYYMGQFFGPGTRLTVL.

The chain is built from TRBV19 and TRBJ1-3; the D gene is possibly TRBD1 (6 bases). Germline lookup yields CDR1 LNHDA and CDR2 SQIVND (reference sequence). V gave up 10 bases and J gave up 2 bases, with 12 bases separating them. The CDR3 has 13 residues. The CDR3 DNA sequence: TGTGCCATTAGCGGGACAACTGGAAACACCATATATTTT. It codes for CAISGTTGNTIYF.

This rearrangement joins TRBV19 to TRBJ2-6; D is unresolved. Germline V CDR1 and CDR2: LNHDA, SQIVND (reference sequence). This CDR3 is 16 amino acids long. Between the trimmed V and J ends, which lost 5 bases and 0 bases, there was a span of 11 bases. The CDR3 reads CASSFPMSSGANVLTF. The CDR3 DNA sequence: TGTGCCAGTAGTTTTCCGATGAGCTCTGGGGCCAACGTCCTGACTTTC.

The chain links TRBV30 to TRBJ1-3, with D tentatively TRBD1 (5 bases). The germline V gene encodes CDR1 GTSNPN and CDR2 SVGIG (reference sequence). Trimming removed 7 bases at V and 0 bases at J, with 7 bases between. The CDR3 consists of 12 residues. CDR3 residues: CAFGGSGNTIYF. The CDR3 region has the DNA TGTGCCTTCGGGGGCTCTGGAAACACCATATATTTT.

The chain combines TRBV10-3 with TRBJ2-7; the D gene is possibly TRBD2 (6 bases). CDR1 is ENHRY, CDR2 SYGVKD, per germline. CDR3 length equals 15 residues. V shed 6 bases and J shed 6 bases, with 21 bases lying between them. CDR3 region: CAIRDERLAGGEQYF. In nucleotides, the CDR3 is TGTGCCATCAGAGACGAACGACTCGCCGGGGGCGAGCAGTACTTC.

This clone showed up just once. The rearrangement joins TRBV29-1 to TRBJ2-1; D perhaps matches TRBD2 (6 bases). V was clipped by 7 bases and J by 7 bases, with 17 bases between them. This CDR3 has 13 residues. In germline, CDR1 is SQVTM, CDR2 ANQGSEA. The CDR3 region is CSADGGGVNEQFF. For the CDR3, the DNA is TGCAGCGCTGACGGGGGAGGAGTGAATGAGCAGTTCTTC.

The J gene is TRBJ2-7, the V gene TRBV28; D not certain. The CDR3 runs to 11 residues. The V and J ends lost 3 bases and 5 bases respectively, with 5 bases between them. Per germline, CDR1 MDHEN and CDR2 SYDVKM. The CDR3: CASSFSNEQYF. CDR3 sequence (DNA): TGTGCCAGCAGTTTTAGTAACGAGCAGTACTTC.

The gene calls are TRBV9 and TRBJ1-1; a possible D gene is TRBD1 (5 bases). There are 13 residues in the CDR3. CDR1 and CDR2 from the germline V gene are SGDLS and YYNGEE. V lost 1 base and J lost 1, with 5 bases in between. In DNA form, the CDR3 reads TGTGCCAGCAGCGTACAGGGGAACACTGAAGCTTTCTTT. It codes for CASSVQGNTEAFF.

This chain uses TRBV28 with TRBJ1-1; D gene ambiguous. The CDR3 contains 14 residues. Germline CDR1 reads MDHEN; CDR2 reads SYDVKM. The V end was cut by 2 bases, the J end by 1 base, with 8 bases between. The CDR3 reads CASSLPGGNTEAFF. CDR3 in DNA: TGTGCCAGCAGTTTACCGGGAGGGAACACTGAAGCTTTCTTT. The full variable domain, its missing parts supplied by reference TRBV28 and TRBJ1-1, is DVKVTQSSRYLVKRTGEKVFLECVQDMDHENMFWYRQDPGLGLRLIYFSYDVKMKEKGDIPEGYSVSREKKERFSLILESASTNQTSMYLCASSLPGGNTEAFFGQGTRLTVV.

V is TRBV4-2 and J is TRBJ2-7, with 9 bases lining up with TRBD2. This CDR3 is 15 amino acids long. CDR1 is LGHNA, CDR2 YNFKEQ, per germline. With V trimmed by 4 bases and J by 3 bases, 7 bases remained unmatched. The CDR3 sequence: CASSPRVAGVYEQYF. CDR3 coding DNA: TGTGCCAGCAGCCCTAGAGTAGCGGGAGTCTACGAGCAGTACTTC.